This T cell receptor (beta chain) comes out of a study of OX40 agonist ivuxolimab in advanced cancers. In this sample, this clone turned up a few times. Here immunoSEQ multiplex PCR was the method, and the copy in TCRdb shows in-frame clones only, minus some. The table shows around 40,000 clones, with around four fifths occurring only once. V was pared by 6 bases and J by 3 bases, with 6 bases between. This CDR3 comprises 11 residues. Germline V gene sequence: CDR1 MNHEY, CDR2 SMNVEV (reference sequence). Sampling of blood occurred at baseline, cycle 4 day 1, and cycle 7 day 1. The material sequenced was CD4+ or CD8+ T cells sorted from blood, taken in a trial of the OX40 agonist ivuxolimab. The receptor comes from an adult with an advanced solid tumor such as melanoma, head and neck, liver or kidney cancer. The V gene is TRBV27, the J gene TRBJ2-7; D remains ambiguous. The CDR3 DNA follows: TGTGCCAGCAGCCATCACTACGAGCAGTACTTC. This sequence encodes CASSHHYEQYF.